Listed below are T cell receptor beta chains from one sample, sequenced in a study of T-cell memory formation after mild COVID-19. Using its own MiXCR run on the 5' RACE reads, TCRdb lists one record per CDR3 protein. Seen here are 500,000 to 600,000 distinct CDR3 sequences, about 20% observed once, and the top ten hold 9.5% to 15%. Input material: PBMCs or a T cell subset sorted from them (not recorded which). These receptors all stem from an adult woman who had mild COVID-19 (a few samples of this study predate the infection). Cell type and time point are not known. The CDR3 runs from the conserved cysteine through the conserved F or W. A D gene is named only where the DNA matches it firmly. Rows may omit the clone size; those that give it use once, few, many or a size class.

.	TRBV7-2	few	TRBJ1-2	CASSLAVALGGYTF	TGTGCCAGCAGCTTAGCGGTCGCTCTGGGTGGCTACACCTTC
TRBD2	TRBV7-2	.	TRBJ2-7	CASSPGLADVYEQYF	TGTGCCAGCAGCCCGGGACTAGCGGATGTCTACGAGCAGTACTTC
.	TRBV2	few	TRBJ1-5	CASSERDYSNQPQHF	TGTGCCAGCAGTGAAAGGGACTATAGCAATCAGCCCCAGCATTTT
.	TRBV7-9	few	TRBJ1-3	CASSPKTGNTIYF	TGTGCCAGCAGCCCTAAAACTGGAAACACCATATATTTT
TRBD2	TRBV5-1	.	TRBJ2-5	CASSSISGGQETQYF	TGCGCCAGCAGTTCTATTAGCGGGGGCCAAGAGACCCAGTACTTC
.	TRBV3-1	few	TRBJ2-3	CASSQGTLLTDTQYF	TGTGCCAGCAGCCAAGGCACTCTTTTGACAGATACGCAGTATTTT
.	TRBV12-3/TRBV12-4	.	TRBJ1-1	CASTQRPQYEAFF	TGTGCCAGCACCCAGAGGCCTCAGTATGAAGCTTTCTTT
.	TRBV7-9	.	TRBJ1-4	CASSIEARKGNEKLFF	TGTGCCAGCAGCATCGAAGCCCGGAAGGGGAATGAAAAACTGTTTTTT
.	TRBV12-3/TRBV12-4	.	TRBJ1-1	CASSRQVYTEAFF	TGTGCCAGCAGTCGACAGGTTTACACTGAAGCTTTCTTT
TRBD2	TRBV3-1	.	TRBJ2-7	CASSPWTSETYEQYF	TGTGCCAGCAGCCCCTGGACTAGCGAGACCTACGAGCAGTACTTC
TRBD1	TRBV5-1	many	TRBJ1-6	CASSPRDSWNSPLHF	TGCGCCAGCAGCCCACGGGACAGTTGGAATTCACCCCTCCACTTT
.	TRBV30	.	TRBJ1-3	CAWSTGHATSGNTIYF	TGTGCCTGGTCCACGGGACACGCGACCTCTGGAAACACCATATATTTT
.	TRBV7-2	.	TRBJ1-1	CASSAVGLGTEAFF	TGTGCCAGCAGCGCGGTAGGGCTTGGGACTGAAGCTTTCTTT
.	TRBV6-5	.	TRBJ2-1	CASSYFSSPSYNEQFF	TGTGCCAGCAGTTACTTCAGTAGCCCGTCCTACAATGAGCAGTTCTTC
.	TRBV28	.	TRBJ1-2	CASFTLGLIYGYTF	TGTGCCAGCTTTACGCTGGGACTTATCTATGGCTACACCTTC
TRBD1	TRBV11-2	.	TRBJ2-5	CASSTDRGRETQYF	TGTGCCAGCAGCACTGACAGGGGCAGAGAGACCCAGTACTTC
.	TRBV7-6	few	TRBJ2-1	CASSPRAGHNEQFF	TGTGCCAGCAGCCCCCGGGCGGGGCACAATGAGCAGTTCTTC
.	TRBV7-2	.	TRBJ1-2	CASSLGWGLDYGYTF	TGTGCCAGCAGCTTAGGTTGGGGGCTTGACTATGGCTACACCTTC
TRBD1	TRBV3-1	.	TRBJ1-4	CASRDRVTNEKLFF	TGTGCCAGCAGGGACAGGGTCACTAATGAAAAACTGTTTTTT
.	TRBV20-1	few	TRBJ2-1	CSARTSNSEQFF	TGCAGTGCTAGGACTAGTAACTCTGAGCAGTTCTTC
.	TRBV7-9	.	TRBJ2-7	CASTEVNPRGEQYF	TGTGCCAGCACCGAGGTCAACCCGCGGGGCGAGCAGTACTTC
TRBD1	TRBV12-3/TRBV12-4	few	TRBJ1-5	CASSRGTGIYQPQHF	TGTGCCAGCAGTCGCGGGACAGGAATCTATCAGCCCCAGCATTTT
.	TRBV14	.	TRBJ2-1	CASSQASNSNEQFF	TGTGCCAGCAGCCAAGCTTCGAACAGCAATGAGCAGTTCTTC
.	TRBV5-1	.	TRBJ2-1	CASSLGSRVPYNEQFF	TGCGCCAGCAGCTTGGGTTCCAGGGTTCCCTACAATGAGCAGTTCTTC